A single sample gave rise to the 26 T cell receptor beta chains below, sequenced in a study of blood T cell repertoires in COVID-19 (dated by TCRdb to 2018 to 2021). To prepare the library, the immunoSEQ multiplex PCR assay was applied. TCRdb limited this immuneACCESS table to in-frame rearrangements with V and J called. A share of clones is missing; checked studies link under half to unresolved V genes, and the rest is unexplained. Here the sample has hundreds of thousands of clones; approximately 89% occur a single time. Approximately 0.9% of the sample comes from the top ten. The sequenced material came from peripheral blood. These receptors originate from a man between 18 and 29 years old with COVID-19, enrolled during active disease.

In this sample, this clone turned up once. The CDR3 nucleotides read TGTGCCTGGAGTGTAGGGGGCCCCCGCGGCCTATATAGCAATCAGCCCCAGCATTTT. Its protein product is CAWSVGGPRGLYSNQPQHF. The chain carries TRBV30 and TRBJ1-5; TRBD1 matches at 7 bases. Germline assignment: CDR1 GTSNPN and CDR2 SVGIG (reference sequence). V lost 0 bases and J lost 0; bases outside the gene matches: 14. The CDR3 has 19 residues.

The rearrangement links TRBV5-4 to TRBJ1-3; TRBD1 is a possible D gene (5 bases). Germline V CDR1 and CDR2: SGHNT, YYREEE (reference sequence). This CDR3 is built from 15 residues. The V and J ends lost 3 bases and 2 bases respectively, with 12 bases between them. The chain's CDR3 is CASSWGGVAGNTIYF. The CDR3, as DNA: TGTGCCAGCAGCTGGGGCGGGGTTGCTGGAAACACCATATATTTT.

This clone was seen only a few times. The CDR3 DNA is TGTGCCAGCAGTGATGCCTTCCGACAGGGTGTCAATCAGCCCCAGCATTTT. Translating it yields CASSDAFRQGVNQPQHF. The rearrangement joins TRBV6-1 to TRBJ1-5; 7 positions agree with TRBD1. Germline V gene lookup returns CDR1 MNHNS and CDR2 SASEGT. V gave up 3 bases and J gave up 3 bases; unmatched junction bases: 11. The length of the CDR3 is 17 residues.

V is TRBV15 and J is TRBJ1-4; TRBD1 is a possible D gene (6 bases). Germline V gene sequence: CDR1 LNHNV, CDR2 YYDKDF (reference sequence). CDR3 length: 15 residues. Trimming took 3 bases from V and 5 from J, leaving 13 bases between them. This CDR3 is CATSSHRALNEKLFF. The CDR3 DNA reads TGTGCCACCAGCAGCCACAGGGCCCTAAATGAAAAACTGTTTTTT.

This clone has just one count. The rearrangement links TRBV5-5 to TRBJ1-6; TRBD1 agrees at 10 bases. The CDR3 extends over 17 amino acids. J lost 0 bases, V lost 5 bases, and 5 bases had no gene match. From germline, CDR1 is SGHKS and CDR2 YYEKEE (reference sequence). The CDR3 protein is CASSLRDRGSYNSPLHF. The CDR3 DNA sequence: TGTGCCAGCAGTTTACGGGACAGGGGCTCCTATAATTCACCCCTCCACTTT. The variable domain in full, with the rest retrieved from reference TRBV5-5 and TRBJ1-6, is DAGVTQSPTHLIKTRGQQVTLRCSPISGHKSVSWYQQVLGQGPQFIFQYYEKEERGRGNFPDRFSARQFPNYSSELNVNALLLGDSALYLCASSLRDRGSYNSPLHFGNGTRLTVT.

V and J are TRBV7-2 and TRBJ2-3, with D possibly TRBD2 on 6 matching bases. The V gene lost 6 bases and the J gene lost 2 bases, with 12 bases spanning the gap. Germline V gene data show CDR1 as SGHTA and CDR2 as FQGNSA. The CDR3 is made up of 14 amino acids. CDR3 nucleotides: TGTGCCAGCAGTTCGACTAGATACACAGATACGCAGTATTTT. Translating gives CASSSTRYTDTQYF.

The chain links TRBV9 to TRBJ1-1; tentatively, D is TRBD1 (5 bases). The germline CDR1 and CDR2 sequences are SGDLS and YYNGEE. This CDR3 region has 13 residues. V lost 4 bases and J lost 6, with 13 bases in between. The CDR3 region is CASSPPRGAEAFF. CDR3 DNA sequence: TGTGCCAGCAGCCCCCCCCGGGGGGCTGAAGCTTTCTTT.

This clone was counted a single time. This CDR3 reads CASSAATSGVSDTQYF. The CDR3 nucleotides are TGCGCCAGCAGCGCCGCGACTAGCGGGGTATCTGATACGCAGTATTTT. The chain carries TRBV5-1 and TRBJ2-3; 11 positions match TRBD2. Germline V gene lookup returns CDR1 SGHRS and CDR2 YFSETQ. This CDR3 region has 16 residues. J gave up 6 bases and V 4 bases, and 10 bases lay outside the gene matches.

The CDR3 DNA reads as TGTGCCAGCTCGCTGTGGACAGAACACGAAGCTTTCTTT. The encoded protein is CASSLWTEHEAFF. This rearrangement joins TRBV18 to TRBJ1-1, with D perhaps matching TRBD1 (6 bases). Trimming cost V 6 bases and J 8 bases, with 16 bases left between them. CDR1 and CDR2 (germline): KGHSH, LQKENI. The CDR3 contains 13 residues.

The CDR3 region is CASIGQGGQPQHF. The DNA for the CDR3 is TGCGCCAGCATAGGGCAGGGGGGCCAGCCCCAGCATTTT. V usage is TRBV10-2 and J usage is TRBJ1-5; 7 positions agree with TRBD1. Germline V lookup: CDR1 WSHSY, CDR2 SAAADI. V lost 7 bases to trimming and J lost 7 bases; unmatched junction nucleotides: 7. CDR3 size: 13 residues.

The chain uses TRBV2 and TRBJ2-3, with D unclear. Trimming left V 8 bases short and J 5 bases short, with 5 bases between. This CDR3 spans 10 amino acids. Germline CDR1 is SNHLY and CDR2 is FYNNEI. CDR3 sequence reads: CASWLDTQYF. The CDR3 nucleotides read TGTGCCAGCTGGCTAGATACGCAGTATTTT.

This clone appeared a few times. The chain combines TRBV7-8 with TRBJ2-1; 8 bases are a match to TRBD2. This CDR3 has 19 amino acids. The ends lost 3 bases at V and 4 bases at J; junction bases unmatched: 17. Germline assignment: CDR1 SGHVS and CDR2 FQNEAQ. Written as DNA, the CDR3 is TGTGCCAGCAGCTTGGGGTCCCACTTCCGGGAGGGCCCTTACAATGAGCAGTTCTTC. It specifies CASSLGSHFREGPYNEQFF.

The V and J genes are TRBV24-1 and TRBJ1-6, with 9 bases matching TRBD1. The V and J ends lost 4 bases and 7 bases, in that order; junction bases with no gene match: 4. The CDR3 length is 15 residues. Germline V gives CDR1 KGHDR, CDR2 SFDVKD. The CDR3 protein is CATSEPDRGNSPLHF. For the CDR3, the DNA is TGTGCCACCAGTGAACCGGACAGGGGCAATTCACCCCTCCACTTT.

This CDR3 reads CASSPLGQADEQFF. CDR3 nucleotides: TGTGCCAGCAGTCCTCTAGGACAGGCGGATGAGCAGTTCTTC. J is TRBJ2-1 and V is TRBV6-6; 7 positions agree with TRBD1. The trim removed 5 bases at V and 8 bases at J, leaving 9 bases unmatched. Germline V gene data show CDR1 as MNHNY and CDR2 as SVGAGI (reference sequence). The CDR3 has 14 amino acids.

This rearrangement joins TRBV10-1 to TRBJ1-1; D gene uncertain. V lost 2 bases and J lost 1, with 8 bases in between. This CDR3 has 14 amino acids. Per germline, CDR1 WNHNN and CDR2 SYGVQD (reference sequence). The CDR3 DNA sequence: TGCGCCAGCAGTGAGGACACGACGAACACTGAAGCTTTCTTT. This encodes CASSEDTTNTEAFF.

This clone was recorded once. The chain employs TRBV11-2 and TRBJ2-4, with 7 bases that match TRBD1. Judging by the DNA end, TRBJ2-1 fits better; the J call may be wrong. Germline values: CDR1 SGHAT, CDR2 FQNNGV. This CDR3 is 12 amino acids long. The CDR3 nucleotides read TGTGCCAGCAGCCGGTACCGGGACAGGCAGTTCTTC. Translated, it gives CASSRYRDRQFF.

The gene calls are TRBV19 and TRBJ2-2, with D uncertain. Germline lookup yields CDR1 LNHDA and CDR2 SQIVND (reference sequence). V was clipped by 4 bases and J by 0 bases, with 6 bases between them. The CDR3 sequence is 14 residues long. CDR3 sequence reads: CASSRSSNTGELFF. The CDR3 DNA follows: TGTGCCAGTAGTAGGAGCTCGAACACCGGGGAGCTGTTTTTT.

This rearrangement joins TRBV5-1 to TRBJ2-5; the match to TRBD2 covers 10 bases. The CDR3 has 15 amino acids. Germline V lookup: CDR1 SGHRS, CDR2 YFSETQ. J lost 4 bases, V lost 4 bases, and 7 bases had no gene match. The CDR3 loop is CASSISGGAVETQYF. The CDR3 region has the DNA TGCGCCAGCAGCATCAGCGGGGGGGCTGTAGAGACCCAGTACTTC.

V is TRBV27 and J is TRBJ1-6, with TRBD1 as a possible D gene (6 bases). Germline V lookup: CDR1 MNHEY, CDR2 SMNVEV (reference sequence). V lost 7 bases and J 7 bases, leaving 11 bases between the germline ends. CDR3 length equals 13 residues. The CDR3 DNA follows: TGTGCCAGCAAGGGACAAAACAATTCACCCCTCCACTTT. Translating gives CASKGQNNSPLHF.

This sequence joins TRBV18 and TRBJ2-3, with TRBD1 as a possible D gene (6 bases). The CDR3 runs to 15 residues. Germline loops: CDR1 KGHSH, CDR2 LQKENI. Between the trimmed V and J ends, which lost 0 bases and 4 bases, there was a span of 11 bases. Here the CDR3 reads CASSPPSRGPDTQYF. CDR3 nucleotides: TGTGCCAGCTCACCACCGTCCAGGGGCCCAGATACGCAGTATTTT.

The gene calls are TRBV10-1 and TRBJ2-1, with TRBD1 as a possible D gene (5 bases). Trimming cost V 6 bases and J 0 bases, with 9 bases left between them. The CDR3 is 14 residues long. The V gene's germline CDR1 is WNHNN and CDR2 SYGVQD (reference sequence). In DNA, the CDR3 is TGCGCCAGCAGCAGGACAAGCTCCTACAATGAGCAGTTCTTC. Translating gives CASSRTSSYNEQFF.

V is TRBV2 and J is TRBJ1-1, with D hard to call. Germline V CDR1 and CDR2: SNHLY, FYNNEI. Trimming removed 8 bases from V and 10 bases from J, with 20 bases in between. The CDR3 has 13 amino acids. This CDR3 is CASWTGNPGGAFF. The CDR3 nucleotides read TGTGCCAGCTGGACGGGGAACCCAGGAGGAGCTTTCTTT.

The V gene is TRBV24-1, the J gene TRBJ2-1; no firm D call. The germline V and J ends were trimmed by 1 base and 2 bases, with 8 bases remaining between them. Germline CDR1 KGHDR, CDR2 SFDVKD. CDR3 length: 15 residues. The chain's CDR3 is CATSDFGRTYNEQFF. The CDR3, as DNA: TGTGCCACCAGTGATTTTGGCAGAACCTACAATGAGCAGTTCTTC.

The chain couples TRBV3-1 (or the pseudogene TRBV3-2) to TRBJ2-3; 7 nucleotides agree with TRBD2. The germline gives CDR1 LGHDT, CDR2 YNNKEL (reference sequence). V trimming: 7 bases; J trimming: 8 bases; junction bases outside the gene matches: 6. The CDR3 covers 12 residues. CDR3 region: CASNGPGGTQYF. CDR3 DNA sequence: TGTGCCAGCAACGGGCCGGGGGGTACGCAGTATTTT.

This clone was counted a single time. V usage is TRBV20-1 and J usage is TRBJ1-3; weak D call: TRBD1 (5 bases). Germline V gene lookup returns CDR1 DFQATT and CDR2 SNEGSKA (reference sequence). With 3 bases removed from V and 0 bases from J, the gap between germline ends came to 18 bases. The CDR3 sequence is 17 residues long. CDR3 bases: TGCAGTGCTAGTTTGCTACGGGGGACGGCCTCTGGAAACACCATATATTTT. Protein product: CSASLLRGTASGNTIYF.

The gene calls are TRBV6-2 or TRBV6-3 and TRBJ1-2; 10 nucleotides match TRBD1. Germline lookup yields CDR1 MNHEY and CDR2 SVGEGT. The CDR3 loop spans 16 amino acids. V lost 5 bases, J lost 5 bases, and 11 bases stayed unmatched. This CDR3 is CASSTWDRGDAYGYTF. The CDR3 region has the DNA TGTGCCAGCAGTACATGGGACAGGGGAGATGCTTATGGCTACACCTTC.